Below are 12 T cell receptor beta chains sequenced from a single sample in a study of blood T cells in healthy people across ages. The use of a sample-barcoded 5' primer and a J-beta primer mix characterized a second PCR of roughly 6 to 12 cycles. MiXCR, run by TCRdb on the 5' RACE reads, gives a single entry per CDR3 protein. The sample yields 540,000 or so distinct CDR3 sequences, 24% seen once. The same sample was also studied in work on T cells of mothers and their children.

Specimen: blood. The origin of the receptors is a boy younger than 18 in good health.

This sequence joins TRBV4-1 and TRBJ2-5; D is undetermined. This CDR3 has 14 amino acids. With 0 bases removed from V and 4 bases from J, the gap between germline ends came to 9 bases. Germline CDR1 reads MGHRA; CDR2 reads YSYEKL. The CDR3 region has the DNA TGCGCCAGCAGCCAAGATCAGCGATCAGAGACCCAGTACTTC. Its protein is CASSQDQRSETQYF.

This clonotype was counted a few times. The V and J genes are TRBV10-3 and TRBJ1-1, with 9 bases matching TRBD1. CDR1 and CDR2 from the germline V gene are ENHRY and SYGVKD. The CDR3 length is 15 residues. With V trimmed by 1 base and J by 5 bases, 5 bases remained unmatched. Written as DNA, the CDR3 is TGTGCCATCAGTGAGTACAGGGGGCCGAGTACTGAAGCTTTCTTT. Amino acids: CAISEYRGPSTEAFF.

A few counts support this clonotype. The V gene is TRBV12-3 or TRBV12-4, the J gene TRBJ2-4; D ambiguous. With 5 bases removed from V and 9 bases from J, the gap between germline ends came to 11 bases. This CDR3 is 12 amino acids long. The CDR3 coding sequence is TGTGCCAGCAGTCCGGAGTTCGCCATTCAGTACTTC. Its protein is CASSPEFAIQYF.

The V call is TRBV28, the J call TRBJ2-5; D is undetermined. Trimming stripped 6 bases from V and 2 bases from J, with 10 bases between. CDR1 and CDR2 from the germline V gene are MDHEN and SYDVKM. This CDR3 has 13 residues. CDR3 region: CASSWQRQETQYF. The DNA of the CDR3 is TGTGCCAGCAGCTGGCAGCGTCAAGAGACCCAGTACTTC. Based on the CDR3 plus reference TRBV28 and TRBJ2-5, the full variable domain is DVKVTQSSRYLVKRTGEKVFLECVQDMDHENMFWYRQDPGLGLRLIYFSYDVKMKEKGDIPEGYSVSREKKERFSLILESASTNQTSMYLCASSWQRQETQYFGPGTRLLVL.

The genes are TRBV6-2 or TRBV6-3 and TRBJ2-5, with D maybe TRBD1 (5 bases). The J call is in doubt because the DNA end fits TRBJ2-7 better. Germline-derived CDR1 and CDR2 are MNHEY and SVGEGT. This CDR3 region has 12 residues. Here the CDR3 DNA reads TGTGCCAGCAGTGACAGAACCTACGAGCAGTACTTC. Translating gives CASSDRTYEQYF.

The V gene is TRBV4-1, the J gene TRBJ2-4; 9 bases map to TRBD1. V dropped 0 bases and J dropped 6; count of bases not matched to a gene: 6. The CDR3 runs to 16 residues. Germline values: CDR1 MGHRA, CDR2 YSYEKL. CDR3 amino acids: CASSQDFSGQGNIQYF. The CDR3 nucleotides read TGCGCCAGCAGCCAAGATTTTTCGGGACAGGGAAACATTCAGTACTTC.

The rearrangement uses TRBV6-5 and TRBJ2-5; D tentatively fits TRBD1 or TRBD2 (5 bases each). The CDR3 contains 15 residues. Germline V gene lookup returns CDR1 MNHEY and CDR2 SVGAGI. The V end lost 0 bases, the J end lost 7 bases, and 15 bases lay between the germline ends. DNA for the CDR3: TGTGCCAGCAGTTACTCATGGGGATCTGGGGGGACCCAGTACTTC. It specifies CASSYSWGSGGTQYF.

This clonotype was detected only a few times. The chain combines TRBV12-3 or TRBV12-4 with TRBJ2-2, with D hard to call. The CDR3 spans 15 residues. V was clipped by 6 bases and J by 6 bases, with 17 bases between them. CDR3 DNA sequence: TGTGCCAGCAGGCCAATTTTATTGACCCCCGGGGAGCTGTTTTTT. Protein product: CASRPILLTPGELFF.

V gene TRBV12-3 or TRBV12-4 combines with J gene TRBJ2-1, with D unresolved. The DNA end is more similar to TRBJ2-5, so the J call may be wrong. This CDR3 spans 15 amino acids. The CDR3 nucleotides are TGTGCCAGCAGTTTTTGGCGAGACATAGGAGAGACCCAGTACTTC. Translated, it gives CASSFWRDIGETQYF.

This rearrangement joins TRBV10-3 to TRBJ2-5, with 8 positions matching TRBD2. Near its end, the DNA agrees better with TRBJ2-7, so the J call may be wrong. This CDR3 contains 15 residues. Germline CDR1 is ENHRY and CDR2 is SYGVKD. CDR3 coding DNA: TGTGCCATCAGTGACCGGGGGACTAGGATCTACGAGCAGTACTTC. Encoded protein: CAISDRGTRIYEQYF.

The chain combines TRBV6-2 or TRBV6-3 with TRBJ2-5, with 8 bases that match TRBD2. Germline assignment: CDR1 MNHEY and CDR2 SVGEGT. The length of the CDR3 is 14 residues. Trimming removed 2 bases from V and 5 bases from J; junction bases left unmatched: 4. For the CDR3, the DNA is TGTGCCAGCAGTTACGCACGCGGGAGGGAGACCCAGTACTTC. The encoded protein is CASSYARGRETQYF.

This clonotype was counted only a few times. This rearrangement joins TRBV4-3 to TRBJ2-3; 7 bases fit TRBD2. CDR3 length: 16 residues. V gave up 0 bases and J gave up 6 bases; unmatched junction bases: 9. Germline lookup yields CDR1 LGHNA and CDR2 YSLEER. The CDR3 nucleotides read TGCGCCAGCAGCCAAGATCGGGGCGGGAGAGGGGATACGCAGTATTTT. Amino acids: CASSQDRGGRGDTQYF.